The 15 T cell receptor beta chains in this list originate from one sample, sequenced in a study of HIV-infected children after antiretroviral therapy interruption. The TCR library was built from RNA with a 3' RACE protocol and unique molecular identifiers. One entry per CDR3 protein, called by TCRdb with MiXCR from the 3' RACE reads. Counted here are 30,000 to 50,000 distinct CDR3 sequences, approximately 7% occurring once; the ten biggest clones make up about 1%. Noted treatment: PENTA 11 planned treatment interruption arm or continuous ART arm. Sequenced material: CD45RA+ CD4+ T cells from PBMCs, pooled from several time points, taken from a donor given antiretroviral therapy, either interrupted or continuous. Documented subset: naive CD4+ CD45RA+ CD45RO- T cells. All receptors come from a pool of human donors with HIV.

This clonotype was seen ten or more times. The chain uses TRBV27 and TRBJ1-2, with D perhaps TRBD1 (6 bases). V lost 3 bases and J lost 1, with 9 bases in between. Per the germline V gene, CDR1 is MNHEY and CDR2 is SMNVEV (reference sequence). The CDR3 runs 14 residues. The CDR3 loop is CASSFTGSNYGYTF. CDR3 nucleotide sequence: TGTGCCAGCAGTTTTACAGGGAGTAACTATGGCTACACCTTC.

The rearrangement joins TRBV7-2 to TRBJ1-1; D remains ambiguous. This CDR3 comprises 14 residues. The V end lost 5 bases, the J end lost 4 bases, and 14 bases lay between the germline ends. Germline CDR1 and CDR2: SGHTA and FQGNSA. For the CDR3, the DNA is TGTGCCAGCAGCCCTGGGGTCATGAGCACTGAAGCTTTCTTT. Translating gives CASSPGVMSTEAFF.

This clonotype turned up a few times. The chain joins TRBV27 to TRBJ1-6; possible D gene TRBD1, 5 bases. Germline V lookup: CDR1 MNHEY, CDR2 SMNVEV (reference sequence). This CDR3 has 15 residues. The ends were cut back, 0 bases at V and 9 bases at J, with 12 bases in the middle. The CDR3, as DNA: TGTGCCAGCAGTTTATCCCCGGGGCTGGTTTCACCCCTCCACTTT. Amino acids: CASSLSPGLVSPLHF.

CDR3 loop: CSVVRLEAGGEQYF. The CDR3 DNA is TGCAGCGTCGTGAGGTTAGAGGCAGGTGGCGAGCAGTACTTC. The chain has TRBV29-1 and TRBJ2-7, with D hard to call. Trimming removed 6 bases at V and 6 bases at J, with 21 bases between. The CDR3 covers 14 residues. Germline CDR1 and CDR2: SQVTM and ANQGSEA.

This clonotype was detected ten times or more. V usage is TRBV7-6 and J usage is TRBJ2-3; D remains ambiguous. The CDR3 length is 16 residues. Germline CDR1 SGHVS, CDR2 FNYEAQ. The ends were cut back, 0 bases at V and 0 bases at J, with 10 bases in the middle. CDR3 bases: TGTGCCAGCAGCTTAGCGGGATTCTTAAGCACAGATACGCAGTATTTT. Protein sequence: CASSLAGFLSTDTQYF. Supplemented by reference TRBV7-6 and TRBJ2-3, the full variable domain reads GAGVSQSPRYKVTKRGQDVALRCDPISGHVSLYWYRQALGQGPEFLTYFNYEAQQDKSGLPNDRFSAERPEGSISTLTIQRTEQRDSAMYRCASSLAGFLSTDTQYFGPGTRLTVL.

This clonotype turned up a few times. This chain connects TRBV13 to TRBJ2-1, with a weak D call TRBD1 (6 bases). This CDR3 is 15 amino acids long. Trimming took off 5 bases at V and 0 bases at J, with 11 bases between the two ends. Germline CDR1 reads PRHDT; CDR2 reads FYEKMQ (reference sequence). The CDR3 DNA reads TGTGCCAGCAGCCCCGACAGGAGCTCCTACAATGAGCAGTTCTTC. Its translation is CASSPDRSSYNEQFF.

This clonotype was counted at least ten times. This rearrangement joins TRBV12-5 to TRBJ1-1; 9 bases align to TRBD1. V trimming: 7 bases; J trimming: 2 bases; junction bases outside the gene matches: 8. CDR3 length: 15 amino acids. Germline V gene sequence: CDR1 LGHNT, CDR2 FRNRAP. The CDR3 is CASAIWTGANTEAFF. CDR3 nucleotides: TGTGCTAGTGCCATATGGACAGGGGCAAACACTGAAGCTTTCTTT.

Many counts were recorded for this clonotype. The CDR3 DNA reads as TGTGCCAGCAGCCAATCAAGCGGGGGGGACAATGAGCAGTTCTTC. This codes for CASSQSSGGDNEQFF. The chain recombines TRBV16 with TRBJ2-1; 10 nucleotides line up with TRBD2. The V segment lost 0 bases and the J segment 5 bases; nucleotides outside the gene matches: 1. The CDR3 sequence is 15 residues long. From germline, CDR1 is KGHSY and CDR2 FQNENV.

This clonotype has ten or more counts. V gene TRBV6-2 or TRBV6-3 combines with J gene TRBJ2-7, with TRBD2 matching over 15 bases. Trimming took 2 bases from V and 4 from J; bases not matched to a gene: 6. This CDR3 contains 17 residues. Germline V gives CDR1 MNHEY, CDR2 SVGEGT. The CDR3 DNA reads TGTGCCAGCAGTTACGTCCGCGGACTAGCGGGAGGGTACGAGCAGTACTTC. Translated, it gives CASSYVRGLAGGYEQYF.

This clonotype has at least ten counts. This chain links TRBV29-1 with TRBJ1-1; D possibly corresponds to TRBD1 (6 bases). The CDR3 loop spans 14 amino acids. CDR1 and CDR2 (germline): SQVTM, ANQGSEA. V was trimmed by 6 bases and J by 0 bases, leaving 14 bases between them. CDR3 nucleotides: TGCAGCGTCCGAGGACAGTTAATGAACACTGAAGCTTTCTTT. The encoded protein is CSVRGQLMNTEAFF.

In its sample, this clonotype was seen many times. This rearrangement joins TRBV20-1 to TRBJ1-5, with D possibly TRBD1 on 6 matching bases. CDR1 and CDR2 from the germline V gene are DFQATT and SNEGSKA (reference sequence). Trimming took 5 bases from V and 7 from J, leaving 18 bases between them. CDR3 size: 14 residues. The CDR3 is CSARGEGVGQPQHF. The CDR3 coding sequence is TGCAGTGCTCGGGGTGAGGGGGTCGGCCAGCCCCAGCATTTT.

V usage is TRBV20-1 and J usage is TRBJ2-7; 7 bases map to TRBD2. The CDR3 is made up of 13 amino acids. Germline V gene sequence: CDR1 DFQATT, CDR2 SNEGSKA (reference sequence). Trimming removed 6 bases from V and 5 bases from J; junction bases left unmatched: 10. CDR3 nucleotides: TGCAGTGCCGGACCGGGCGGGAGAGACGAGCAGTACTTC. Its translation: CSAGPGGRDEQYF.

This clonotype showed up many times. The genes are TRBV7-9 and TRBJ2-1, with TRBD1 as a possible D gene (5 bases). The CDR3 is 15 amino acids. Per the germline V gene, CDR1 is SEHNR and CDR2 is FQNEAQ (reference sequence). Trimming left V 4 bases short and J 5 bases short, with 15 bases between. The chain's CDR3 is CASSSRLIQDNEQFF. DNA for the CDR3: TGTGCCAGCAGCTCAAGGTTGATACAGGACAATGAGCAGTTCTTC.

To note about this clonotype: An end of the junction does not agree with germline; a read error may underlie this. The chain is built from TRBV12-3 or TRBV12-4 and TRBJ2-4, with TRBD1 matching over 10 bases. This CDR3 is 17 amino acids long. This chain's CDR3 is CVSSQEPGSGTGDIQYF. CDR3 DNA: TGTGTCAGCAGTCAGGAGCCAGGATCCGGGACAGGGGACATTCAGTACTTC.

Many counts were recorded for this clonotype. The chain recombines TRBV7-2 with TRBJ2-1; no reliable D call. The V and J ends lost 7 bases and 0 bases respectively, with 10 bases between them. This CDR3 has 14 residues. In germline, CDR1 is SGHTA, CDR2 FQGNSA. DNA of the CDR3: TGTGCCAGCACACGGGTCCGCTCCTACAATGAGCAGTTCTTC. As protein: CASTRVRSYNEQFF.